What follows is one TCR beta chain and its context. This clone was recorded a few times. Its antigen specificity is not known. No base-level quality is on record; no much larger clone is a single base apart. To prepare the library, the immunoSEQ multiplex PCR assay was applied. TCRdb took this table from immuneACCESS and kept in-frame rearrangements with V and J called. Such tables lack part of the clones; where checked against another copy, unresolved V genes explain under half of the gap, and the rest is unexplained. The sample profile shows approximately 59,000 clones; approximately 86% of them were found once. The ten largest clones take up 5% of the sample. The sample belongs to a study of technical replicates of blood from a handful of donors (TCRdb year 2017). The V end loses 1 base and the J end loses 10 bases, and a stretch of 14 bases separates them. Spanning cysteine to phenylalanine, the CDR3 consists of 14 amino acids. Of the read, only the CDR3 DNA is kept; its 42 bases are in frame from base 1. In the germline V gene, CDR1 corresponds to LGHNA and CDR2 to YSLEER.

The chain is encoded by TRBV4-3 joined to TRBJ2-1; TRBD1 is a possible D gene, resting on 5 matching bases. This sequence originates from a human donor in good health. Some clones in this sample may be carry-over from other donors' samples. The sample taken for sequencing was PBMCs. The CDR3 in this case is CASSQGGARSEQFF. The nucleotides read TGCGCCAGCAGCCAAGGTGGGGCAAGGTCCGAGCAGTTCTTC.